The 11 T cell receptor beta chains in this list originate from one sample, sequenced in a study of OX40 agonist ivuxolimab in advanced cancers. Repertoires were generated with immunoSEQ multiplex PCR, while TCRdb's copy carries only in-frame clones and drops some. Among approximately 60,000 clones listed, around 90% were seen once. The input for sequencing was CD4+ or CD8+ T cells sorted from blood, taken in a trial of the OX40 agonist ivuxolimab. These receptors came from an adult with an advanced solid tumor such as melanoma, head and neck, liver or kidney cancer.

The chain employs TRBV6-1 and TRBJ2-6; tentative D call: TRBD1 (5 bases). This CDR3 region has 16 residues. V shed 2 bases and J shed 0 bases, with 8 bases lying between them. Per germline, CDR1 MNHNS and CDR2 SASEGT. CDR3 region: CASSEKQGSGANVLTF. CDR3 in DNA: TGTGCCAGCAGTGAAAAGCAGGGCTCTGGGGCCAACGTCCTGACTTTC.

The V call is TRBV6-5, the J call TRBJ2-1, with a weak D call TRBD2 (5 bases). CDR1 and CDR2 from the germline V gene are MNHEY and SVGAGI. The CDR3 covers 15 residues. Trimming shortened V by 2 bases and J by 0 bases, and 8 bases separated the two germline ends. The CDR3 loop reads CASSYGGYSYNEQFF. The CDR3 DNA is TGTGCCAGCAGTTACGGCGGGTACTCCTACAATGAGCAGTTCTTC.

The J gene is TRBJ1-1, the V gene TRBV2, with TRBD1 matching over 8 bases. This CDR3 contains 13 residues. Germline V CDR1 and CDR2: SNHLY, FYNNEI. Germline trimming cut 11 bases from V and 1 base from J; bases unmatched to any gene: 6. The CDR3, as DNA: TGTGCCCGACGACAGGGGAGGAACACTGAAGCTTTCTTT. Translated: CARRQGRNTEAFF. Combining the CDR3 with reference TRBV2 and TRBJ1-1 gives the whole variable domain EPEVTQTPSHQVTQMGQEVILRCVPISNHLYFYWYRQILGQKVEFLVSFYNNEISEKSEIFDDQFSVERPDGSNFTLKIRSTKLEDSAMYFCARRQGRNTEAFFGQGTRLTVV.

The chain uses TRBV5-7 and TRBJ2-2; 8 bases are shared with TRBD2. TRBV5-7 is marked as an open reading frame, function uncertain. Losses at the gene ends were 2 bases for V and 5 bases for J; bases not matched to a gene: 5. The CDR3 length is 15 residues. CDR3 DNA sequence: TGTGCCAGCAGCTTAAGGGTAGCGGGGACCGGGGAGCTGTTTTTT. Translated: CASSLRVAGTGELFF.

The chain combines TRBV5-6 with TRBJ1-5; unclear D gene. The V end lost 4 bases, the J end lost 3 bases, and 11 bases lay between the germline ends. CDR3 size: 14 residues. CDR1 is SGHDT and CDR2 is YYEEEE in the germline V gene. The CDR3 region has the DNA TGTGCCAGCAGCATCGGGCCCGCCAATCAGCCCCAGCATTTT. Amino acids: CASSIGPANQPQHF.

The chain recombines TRBV6-1 with TRBJ1-6, with 10 nucleotides matching TRBD1. CDR3 length equals 16 residues. The germline gives CDR1 MNHNS, CDR2 SASEGT. Unmatched junction bases numbered 10, after V lost 4 bases and J lost 10 bases. DNA for the CDR3: TGTGCCAGCAGTGTGGGACAGGGGCCCGTTGGGTCACCCCTCCACTTT. The encoded protein is CASSVGQGPVGSPLHF.

V is TRBV10-3 and J is TRBJ1-1; the match to TRBD1 covers 12 bases. The CDR3 extends over 18 amino acids. After removal of 6 bases from V and 1 base from J, the junction contained 12 bases not matched to a gene. Germline V lookup: CDR1 ENHRY, CDR2 SYGVKD. CDR3 region: CAISKTPGQGARNTEAFF. In DNA form, the CDR3 reads TGTGCCATCAGCAAGACTCCGGGACAGGGGGCACGGAACACTGAAGCTTTCTTT.

This clone was seen only once. This sequence joins TRBV9 and TRBJ2-7; tentative D call: TRBD2 (6 bases). Germline V gene data show CDR1 as SGDLS and CDR2 as YYNGEE. The length of the CDR3 is 16 residues. With 0 bases removed from V and 2 bases from J, the gap between germline ends came to 15 bases. For the CDR3, the DNA is TGTGCCAGCAGCGTAGGAGGCGAGCGGGTTCCCTACGAGCAGTACTTC. It codes for CASSVGGERVPYEQYF.

The rearrangement joins TRBV6-6 to TRBJ2-5; 12 nucleotides line up with TRBD1. V was pared by 0 bases and J by 5 bases, with 4 bases of the junction left unmatched. This CDR3 is 16 amino acids long. Germline V gives CDR1 MNHNY, CDR2 SVGAGI (reference sequence). The chain's CDR3 is CASSYSGQGARETQYF. The CDR3 coding sequence is TGTGCCAGCAGTTACTCGGGACAGGGGGCGCGGGAGACCCAGTACTTC.

The chain uses TRBV6-5 and TRBJ2-5; a weak D match, TRBD1 (6 bases). The CDR3 length is 16 residues. Trimming left V 0 bases short and J 1 base short, with 12 bases between. The V gene's germline CDR1 is MNHEY and CDR2 SVGAGI. This chain's CDR3 is CASSYSFLTGQETQYF. The CDR3 DNA reads TGTGCCAGCAGTTACTCGTTCTTGACAGGCCAAGAGACCCAGTACTTC.

The rearrangement joins TRBV11-2 to TRBJ2-2, with TRBD1 as a possible D gene (6 bases). The V end was cut by 5 bases, the J end by 0 bases, with 13 bases between. The CDR3 is made up of 16 amino acids. The germline CDR1 and CDR2 sequences are SGHAT and FQNNGV. The CDR3 reads CASSRGTFANTGELFF. CDR3 DNA sequence: TGTGCCAGCAGCCGAGGGACATTTGCGAACACCGGGGAGCTGTTTTTT.